The rows below give T cell receptor beta chains drawn from one sample of a study of breast tumors, draining lymph nodes, adjacent tissues. From the multiplex PCR reads, TCRdb called clonotypes with MiXCR, one entry per CDR3 protein. The data show 250,000 or so distinct CDR3 sequences, with 30% seen just once and about 1% held by the top ten. Material for sequencing was axillary lymph node tissue. These receptor sequences come from a female donor with breast cancer. Some clones in this sample may be carry-over from other donors' samples. Each CDR3 is given with its conserved first and last residue. Each record gives: J gene, D gene, clone size, V gene, CDR3 protein, CDR3 DNA. D genes are given only for firm matches. Size tells how often a clone was seen (once, few, many) or the class of an expanded clone, and some rows leave it out.

>TRBJ1-2|NA|NA|TRBV7-9
CASTGSPGGGYTF
TGTGCCAGCACCGGTAGTCCTGGGGGGGGCTACACCTTC
>TRBJ2-7|NA|many|TRBV25-1
CASSHGGSYEQYF
TGTGCCAGCAGTCACGGAGGCTCCTACGAGCAGTACTTC
>TRBJ2-3|NA|many|TRBV19
CASSIGTGLSTDTQYF
TGTGCCAGTAGTATAGGTACGGGACTTTCCACAGATACGCAGTATTTT
>TRBJ2-1|NA|many|TRBV2
CASILAGNEQFF
TGTGCCAGCATCCTCGCGGGAAATGAGCAGTTCTTC
>TRBJ2-1|TRBD2|many|TRBV15
CATKSTGLVIDEQFF
TGTGCCACGAAATCTACGGGACTAGTTATCGATGAGCAGTTCTTC
>TRBJ2-1|TRBD2|NA|TRBV27
CASSSPSGSSYNEQFF
TGTGCCAGCAGTTCCCCTAGCGGGAGCTCCTACAATGAGCAGTTCTTC
>TRBJ1-2|NA|NA|TRBV28
CASSPDRDKVFLYGYTF
TGTGCCAGCAGTCCGGATCGAGACAAGGTTTTCCTTTATGGCTACACCTTC
>TRBJ1-1|NA|many|TRBV29-1
CSVLGTLNTEAFF
TGCAGCGTTTTAGGGACTCTGAACACTGAAGCTTTCTTT
>TRBJ2-7|NA|many|TRBV12-5
CASGSPRQGQNYEQYF
TGTGCTAGTGGTTCCCCTCGGCAAGGCCAGAACTACGAGCAGTACTTC
>TRBJ1-5|TRBD1|NA|TRBV10-3
CAISGRDRSQPQHF
TGTGCCATCAGTGGTCGGGACAGGAGTCAGCCCCAGCATTTT
>TRBJ2-1|NA|many|TRBV24-1
CATSEVEAVYNEQFF
TGTGCCACCAGTGAGGTCGAGGCAGTATACAATGAGCAGTTCTTC
>TRBJ2-7|TRBD2|few|TRBV27
CASSFVEGGPYEQYF
TGTGCCAGCAGTTTTGTTGAGGGAGGGCCGTACGAGCAGTACTTC
>TRBJ2-1|NA|many|TRBV12-5
CASGLLHPSDEQFF
TGTGCTAGTGGTTTGCTCCATCCTTCCGATGAGCAGTTCTTC
>TRBJ1-3|NA|many|TRBV6-5
CASSYSRVSGNTIYF
TGTGCCAGCAGTTACTCGCGGGTATCTGGAAACACCATATATTTT
>TRBJ1-4|NA|many|TRBV24-1
CATSQGNEKLFF
TGTGCCACTAGTCAAGGAAATGAAAAACTGTTTTTT
>TRBJ1-1|NA|few|TRBV25-1
CASSEHRGAGGQAFF
TGTGCCAGCAGTGAACATAGGGGGGCCGGAGGTCAAGCTTTCTTT
>TRBJ1-5|NA|many|TRBV7-2
CASSRQSNQPQHF
TGTGCCAGCAGCCGACAGAGTAATCAGCCCCAGCATTTT
>TRBJ1-1|NA|few|TRBV20-1
CSASDSTEAFF
TGCAGTGCTAGCGACAGTACTGAAGCTTTCTTT